Following are 9 T cell receptor beta chains from one sample sequenced in a study of blood T cell repertoires in COVID-19 (dated by TCRdb to the early 2020s). The library was generated by the immunoSEQ multiplex PCR assay. The immuneACCESS repertoire file appears here via TCRdb, limited to in-frame rearrangements. These files lack a portion of the clones; in checked studies, under half of the deficit traces to unresolved V genes, and the cause of the others is not known. The sample records roughly 400,000 clones, around 87% of which are singletons. Together, the top ten hold over 2% of the sample. Input material: peripheral blood. The receptors derive from a woman aged 55-69 years with COVID-19, enrolled during active disease.

The sample holds one count of this clone. The chain uses TRBV6-5 and TRBJ1-5; TRBD1 is a possible D gene (6 bases). The CDR3 is 14 amino acids. CDR1 and CDR2 (germline): MNHEY, SVGAGI. V was trimmed by 3 bases and J by 6 bases, leaving 12 bases between them. This CDR3 reads CASSYGGGAQPQHF. CDR3 DNA sequence: TGTGCCAGCAGTTATGGAGGGGGGGCTCAGCCCCAGCATTTT.

This sequence joins TRBV6-6 and TRBJ1-5; 9 positions agree with TRBD1. CDR3 size: 13 residues. The V segment lost 5 bases and the J segment 9 bases; nucleotides outside the gene matches: 5. Germline assignment: CDR1 MNHNY and CDR2 SVGAGI (reference sequence). CDR3 in DNA: TGTGCCAGCAGTCCGACAGGGGGGTTGCCCCAGCATTTT. Translated, it gives CASSPTGGLPQHF.

DNA of the CDR3: TGTGCCATCAGTCCTAGCGGGGCCGGGGTCGGGGAGCTGTTTTTT. Its translation is CAISPSGAGVGELFF. The gene calls are TRBV10-3 and TRBJ2-2; 9 positions agree with TRBD2. The CDR3 is made up of 15 amino acids. J lost 7 bases, V lost 5 bases, and 8 bases had no gene match. Germline CDR1 reads ENHRY; CDR2 reads SYGVKD.

This chain uses TRBV3-1 (or the pseudogene TRBV3-2) with TRBJ2-3; the match to TRBD2 covers 10 bases. This CDR3 comprises 17 residues. V was clipped by 0 bases and J by 3 bases; unmatched bases: 6. Per the germline V gene, CDR1 is LGHDT and CDR2 is YNNKEL (reference sequence). CDR3 nucleotides: TGTGCCAGCAGCCAAGAACCCGGACTAGCGGAGACAGATACGCAGTATTTT. It translates to CASSQEPGLAETDTQYF.

The gene calls are TRBV6-1 and TRBJ1-5; TRBD1 agrees at 8 bases. V dropped 4 bases and J dropped 7; count of bases not matched to a gene: 12. The CDR3 runs to 16 residues. Germline V gene data show CDR1 as MNHNS and CDR2 as SASEGT. The DNA for the CDR3 is TGTGCCAGCAGTGCGTGGGCCCAGGGGGCGCGACAGCCCCAGCATTTT. Its translation is CASSAWAQGARQPQHF.

V gene TRBV3-1 (or the pseudogene TRBV3-2) combines with J gene TRBJ1-3; 7 bases are a match to TRBD1. Germline-derived CDR1 and CDR2 are LGHDT and YNNKEL (reference sequence). With 6 bases clipped from V and 4 bases from J, the junction kept 6 bases outside the gene matches. CDR3 size: 14 residues. CDR3 amino acids: CASRVAGQGNTIYF. The CDR3 coding sequence is TGTGCCAGCAGGGTGGCGGGACAGGGAAACACCATATATTTT.

The rearrangement uses TRBV20-1 and TRBJ1-1; D is undetermined. Trimming stripped 6 bases from V and 0 bases from J, with 5 bases between. CDR1 is DFQATT, CDR2 SNEGSKA, per germline (reference sequence). This CDR3 is built from 11 residues. CDR3 sequence (DNA): TGCAGTGCCAAAATGAACACTGAAGCTTTCTTT. The encoded protein is CSAKMNTEAFF.

The chain recombines TRBV27 with TRBJ1-5; D remains unclear. The CDR3 spans 14 residues. CDR1 is MNHEY, CDR2 SMNVEV, per germline (reference sequence). With 2 bases removed from V and 2 bases from J, the gap between germline ends came to 7 bases. DNA for the CDR3: TGTGCCAGCAGTTTAACCCCAGGCAATCAGCCCCAGCATTTT. Translating gives CASSLTPGNQPQHF.

V gene TRBV28 combines with J gene TRBJ2-4; maybe TRBD1 (6 bases). CDR3 size: 15 residues. V dropped 5 bases and J dropped 0 bases, with 11 bases sitting between them. Germline V gives CDR1 MDHEN, CDR2 SYDVKM. The CDR3 here is CASSPGDPAKNIQYF. CDR3 DNA: TGTGCCAGCAGTCCAGGGGACCCAGCCAAAAACATTCAGTACTTC.